A single sample is the source of the 4 T cell receptor beta chains below, sequenced in a study of beta chain features in type 1 diabetes. TCRB transcripts that were expressed got sequenced, as all of the isolated RNA had been reverse transcribed. The method was immunoSEQ multiplex PCR; TCRdb's version includes in-frame clones alone and lacks a portion of them. The top ten clones hold 0.62% of a sample with about 180,000 clones, less than 15% of them seen once. Sample: central memory CD4+ T cells from blood. These receptors were obtained from a woman aged 18-29 years in good health.

The gene calls are TRBV21-1 and TRBJ2-7; the DNA was not used to check the table's D call, TRBD2. TRBV21-1 is assigned pseudogene status. The CDR3 has 17 amino acids. CDR3 residues: CASSRVLLAGGCSEQYF. CDR3 DNA sequence: TGTGCCAGCAGCCGCGTCCTTTTAGCGGGAGGATGCTCCGAGCAGTACTTC.

This clone came up a few times. The V gene is TRBV15, the J gene TRBJ2-1, with a tentative D call TRBD1 (6 bases). V shed 3 bases and J shed 7 bases, with 13 bases lying between them. The CDR3 has 14 residues. Germline V CDR1 and CDR2: LNHNV, YYDKDF (reference sequence). The CDR3 is CATSRLNTGNEQFF. CDR3 bases: TGTGCCACCAGCAGGCTGAACACAGGGAATGAGCAGTTCTTC.

V is TRBV11-2 and J is TRBJ2-1; 13 bases line up with TRBD2. The CDR3 length is 14 residues. Germline V gene lookup returns CDR1 SGHAT and CDR2 FQNNGV. J was trimmed by 9 bases and V by 6 bases; bases with no gene match: 5. Written as DNA, the CDR3 is TGTGCCAGCAGGTGGACTAGCGGGAGAGCTGAGCAGTTCTTC. Protein: CASRWTSGRAEQFF.

V is TRBV7-2 and J is TRBJ2-2; 9 bases are a match to TRBD2. The junction had 6 bases not matched to a gene; V was cut back by 4 bases and J by 3 bases. The CDR3 covers 16 residues. Per the germline V gene, CDR1 is SGHTA and CDR2 is FQGNSA. CDR3 in amino acids: CASSSLAGTYTGELFF. The DNA for the CDR3 is TGTGCCAGCAGCTCTCTAGCGGGAACCTACACCGGGGAGCTGTTTTTT.